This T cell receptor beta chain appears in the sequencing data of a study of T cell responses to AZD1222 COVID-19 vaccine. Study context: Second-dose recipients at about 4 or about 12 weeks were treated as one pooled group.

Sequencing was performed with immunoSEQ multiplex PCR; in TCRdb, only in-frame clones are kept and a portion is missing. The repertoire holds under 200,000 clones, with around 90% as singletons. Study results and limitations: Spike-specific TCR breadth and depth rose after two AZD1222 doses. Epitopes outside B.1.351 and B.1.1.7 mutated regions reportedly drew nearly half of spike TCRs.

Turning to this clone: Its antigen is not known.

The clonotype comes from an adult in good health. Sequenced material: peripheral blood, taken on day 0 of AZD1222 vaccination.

In DNA form, the CDR3 reads TGTGCCAGCACCCGTCCAGGGACCCACACTGAAGCTTTCTTT. This sequence encodes CASTRPGTHTEAFF. The chain has TRBV7-2 and TRBJ1-1, with D tentatively TRBD1 (5 bases). CDR1 and CDR2 (germline): SGHTA, FQGNSA. V was trimmed by 7 bases and J by 3 bases, leaving 15 bases between them. The CDR3 runs 14 residues.